The clone carrying this T cell receptor (beta chain) was seen more than once but under ten times. What it recognizes is unknown. Using quantitative 5'-RACE with molecular barcodes, the authors made TCR beta libraries. Each CDR3 protein is one row after TCRdb ran MiXCR on the 5' RACE reads. The sample includes 470,000 or so distinct CDR3 sequences, 25% to 30% of them seen just once. V was trimmed by 2 bases and J by 7 bases, leaving 12 bases between them. Germline V gene sequence: CDR1 DFQATT, CDR2 SNEGSKA (reference sequence). The CDR3 runs 14 residues. This sample stems from a study of CD8 T cells in ankylosing spondylitis. Study-level findings and limits: It appeared that ankylosing spondylitis blood was characterized by a TCR beta motif of several highly homologous variants. Enrichment of disease-linked clones was reportedly significant in matched ankylosing spondylitis synovial fluid. Past research had described some motif variants in reactive arthritis synovial fluid and blood. Relatively scarce in peripheral blood, disease-linked clones were CD8+.

V gene TRBV20-1 combines with J gene TRBJ1-6, with D tentatively TRBD1 (5 bases). The clonotype was recovered from a male donor with ankylosing spondylitis. Sequencing input: blood, either unsorted or a sorted T cell fraction (not recorded which). The CDR3 nucleotides read TGCAGTGCTAGACGTTCAGACAGCAATTCACCCCTCCACTTT. This encodes CSARRSDSNSPLHF.